A single sample is the source of the 2 T cell receptor beta chains below, sequenced in a study of immune cell composition in non-small cell lung cancer. Libraries were prepared by immunoSEQ multiplex PCR; TCRdb keeps only in-frame clonotypes and omits some of them. Found here are over 2,000 clones, around 77% of them singletons; the top ten hold roughly 15%. Sample: lung tumor tissue. These receptors all stem from a human donor with non-small cell lung cancer.

The chain joins TRBV29-1 to TRBJ2-2; the match to TRBD1 covers 8 bases. Trimming removed 4 bases from V and 4 bases from J; junction bases left unmatched: 2. CDR3 length: 13 amino acids. Germline CDR1 reads SQVTM; CDR2 reads ANQGSEA. CDR3 protein: CSVVQGGTGELFF. In DNA form, the CDR3 reads TGCAGCGTTGTACAGGGGGGCACCGGGGAGCTGTTTTTT.

The rearrangement joins TRBV19 to TRBJ1-5, with a tentative D call TRBD1 (6 bases). The CDR3 is 17 residues long. V was shortened by 5 bases and J by 0 bases, with 17 bases between the two germline ends. Looked up from germline, CDR1 is LNHDA and CDR2 is SQIVND (reference sequence). CDR3 amino acids: CASSGDRSIYSNQPQHF. The CDR3 DNA sequence: TGTGCCAGTAGTGGAGACAGGTCGATTTATAGCAATCAGCCCCAGCATTTT.